This TCR beta chain appears in the sequencing data of a study of T cell responses to AZD1222 COVID-19 vaccine. The wider study: Pooled together were second doses at about 4 or about 12 weeks. Whole-study findings and limits: None of the repertoires were sampled until the peak T cell response had passed. The donor cohort was predominantly white British with a female majority, and clonal diversity may have been underestimated. Nearly half of spike-specific TCRs reportedly target unmutated variant regions.

Sequenced by immunoSEQ multiplex PCR; TCRdb stores in-frame clones only, minus some. Of over 100,000 clones in the sample, just over 90% were seen once. On this clone: Its cognate antigen is unknown.

V gave up 5 bases and J gave up 4 bases, with 14 bases separating them. The CDR3 runs to 15 residues. Germline V gives CDR1 SGHTA, CDR2 FQGTGA. The chain carries TRBV7-3 and TRBJ2-2; the D gene is possibly TRBD1 (6 bases). The material was peripheral blood, obtained on day 0 of AZD1222 vaccination. The TCR originated in an adult in good health. CDR3 bases: TGTGCCAGCAGCCCTACAGGGTCGGGCACCGGGGAGCTGTTTTTT. Its protein is CASSPTGSGTGELFF.